These 19 T cell receptor beta chains were all obtained from the same sample, sequenced in a study of T-cell reconstitution after alpha-beta-depleted transplantation in children (dated by TCRdb to the mid-2010s). The library was prepared using PCR. Sequenced on an Illumina HiSeq 2500. TCR library preparation used molecular barcoding, with unique molecular identifiers applied to normalize quantification of the TCRbeta repertoire. TCRdb trimmed the raw reads at Q25, called clones with MiXCR and kept productive beta chains. Duplicate CDR3 protein sequences are folded into a single record with the most common DNA and genes. The sample profile shows around 500,000 distinct CDR3 sequences; approximately 22% of them were found once. Clones ranked in the top ten supply 11% to 15% of the sample. The treatment or condition label here, explained by the study, means: allogeneic hematopoietic cell transplantation with graft depleted of TCRalphabeta T cells and CD19 B cells.

Material: PBMCs, mostly from graft donor cells, obtained 360 days after TCRalphabeta/CD19-depleted stem cell transplant. Receptor source: a boy younger than two who had a stem cell transplant for acute myeloid leukemia, so the T cells may come from the graft donor.

Many counts were recorded for this clonotype. The chain joins TRBV6-1 to TRBJ1-5; 9 bases fit TRBD1. The V segment lost 2 bases and the J segment 8 bases; nucleotides outside the gene matches: 10. This CDR3 is 16 amino acids long. Germline CDR1 and CDR2: MNHNS and SASEGT. The CDR3, as DNA: TGTGCCAGCAGTGAATATGAACAGGGGGCTTGGGAGCCCCAGCATTTT. Its protein is CASSEYEQGAWEPQHF.

This clonotype showed up just a few times. The chain joins TRBV12-3 or TRBV12-4 to TRBJ1-1, with D tentatively TRBD1 (5 bases). V was clipped by 6 bases and J by 1 base, with 18 bases between them. The CDR3 loop spans 16 amino acids. DNA for the CDR3: TGTGCCAGCAGGACCAACCGGGGCATTACGAACACTGAAGCTTTCTTT. It specifies CASRTNRGITNTEAFF.

The J gene is TRBJ1-1, the V gene TRBV28; weak D call: TRBD1 (6 bases). The CDR3 totals 15 residues. Per germline, CDR1 MDHEN and CDR2 SYDVKM. The ends were cut back, 8 bases at V and 1 base at J, with 17 bases in the middle. The CDR3 DNA reads TGTGCCAGCTCCGTTCCGGGACACTGGAACACTGAAGCTTTCTTT. It codes for CASSVPGHWNTEAFF.

This sequence joins TRBV5-1 and TRBJ2-1; 7 bases are a match to TRBD2. This CDR3 comprises 15 residues. The V gene end was trimmed by 4 bases and the J gene end by 3 bases; junction bases not matched to a gene: 7. The germline gives CDR1 SGHRS, CDR2 YFSETQ. In nucleotides, the CDR3 is TGCGCCAGCAGCCCGGGACTACACCTCTACAATGAGCAGTTCTTC. Its protein is CASSPGLHLYNEQFF. The full variable domain, completed using reference TRBV5-1 and TRBJ2-1, is KAGVTQTPRYLIKTRGQQVTLSCSPISGHRSVSWYQQTPGQGLQFLFEYFSETQRNKGNFPGRFSGRQFSNSRSEMNVSTLELGDSALYLCASSPGLHLYNEQFFGPGTRLTVL.

This clonotype was observed many times. The chain carries TRBV9 and TRBJ1-1, with D possibly TRBD1 on 6 matching bases. This CDR3 spans 17 amino acids. Germline V CDR1 and CDR2: SGDLS, YYNGEE. V lost 2 bases and J lost 4, with 21 bases in between. DNA for the CDR3: TGTGCCAGCAGCGTGGGGGCGGCGTGGGATGTTGGCACTGAAGCTTTCTTT. This sequence encodes CASSVGAAWDVGTEAFF.

There are a few counts of this clonotype. The chain joins TRBV10-3 to TRBJ2-7; the D is unclear. Between the trimmed V and J ends, which lost 2 bases and 0 bases, there was a span of 11 bases. This CDR3 is 15 amino acids long. Germline V CDR1 and CDR2: ENHRY, SYGVKD. The CDR3 coding sequence is TGTGCCATCAGTGAGGGGCAGGTACGCTCCTACGAGCAGTACTTC. It yields the protein CAISEGQVRSYEQYF.

This clonotype was detected a few times. V is TRBV20-1 and J is TRBJ2-3; weak D call: TRBD2 (7 bases). Trimming shortened V by 2 bases and J by 5 bases, and 20 bases separated the two germline ends. The CDR3 covers 16 residues. From germline, CDR1 is DFQATT and CDR2 SNEGSKA (reference sequence). The CDR3 is CSARSGGRLIGDTQYF. The CDR3 nucleotides read TGCAGTGCTAGATCCGGGGGGCGCTTAATAGGAGATACGCAGTATTTT.

In its sample, this clonotype was seen a few times. The chain is built from TRBV28 and TRBJ2-5; D unresolved. This CDR3 has 15 residues. Per germline, CDR1 MDHEN and CDR2 SYDVKM. With 6 bases removed from V and 5 bases from J, the gap between germline ends came to 19 bases. The CDR3: CASRISRITSETQYF. The CDR3, as DNA: TGTGCCAGCAGGATTTCAAGGATAACAAGCGAGACCCAGTACTTC.

This clonotype occurred a few times. CDR3 residues: CASSLNRFQETQYF. The CDR3 coding sequence is TGTGCCAGCAGCCTTAACAGGTTTCAAGAGACCCAGTACTTC. V gene TRBV12-3 or TRBV12-4 combines with J gene TRBJ2-5; TRBD1 is a possible D gene (5 bases). The CDR3 spans 14 residues. The V gene lost 6 bases and the J gene lost 2 bases, with 13 bases spanning the gap.

At least ten counts were recorded for this clonotype. V is TRBV20-1 and J is TRBJ2-1; TRBD1 matches at 11 bases. The CDR3 is 16 amino acids. Looked up from germline, CDR1 is DFQATT and CDR2 is SNEGSKA (reference sequence). The V and J ends lost 4 bases and 4 bases, in that order; junction bases with no gene match: 9. CDR3 sequence (DNA): TGCAGTGCTACTTTCCGGGACAGGGGGAGATACAATGAGCAGTTCTTC. This gives the protein CSATFRDRGRYNEQFF.

The chain uses TRBV27 and TRBJ2-7; weak D call: TRBD2 (5 bases). Trimming removed 0 bases from V and 3 bases from J, with 9 bases in between. Germline CDR1 is MNHEY and CDR2 is SMNVEV (reference sequence). The CDR3 length is 14 residues. CDR3 coding DNA: TGTGCCAGCAGTTTATCGGTTCGGGGCTACGAGCAGTACGTC. Amino acid sequence: CASSLSVRGYEQYV.

There are a few counts of this clonotype. The CDR3 sequence: CASSPDRGFTYEQYV. CDR3 nucleotide sequence: TGTGCCAGCAGCCCGGACAGGGGTTTCACCTACGAGCAGTACGTC. This chain joins TRBV5-5 and TRBJ2-7; 9 bases line up with TRBD1. The V and J ends lost 4 bases and 2 bases, in that order; junction bases with no gene match: 7. The CDR3 extends over 15 amino acids. Germline values: CDR1 SGHKS, CDR2 YYEKEE (reference sequence).

This clonotype has a count of ten or more. The chain uses TRBV7-2 and TRBJ2-2; D unclear. Germline-derived CDR1 and CDR2 are SGHTA and FQGNSA. The length of the CDR3 is 13 residues. Trimming removed 6 bases at V and 4 bases at J, with 9 bases between. CDR3 loop: CASRQTATGELFF. The DNA of the CDR3 is TGTGCCAGCAGGCAGACGGCCACCGGGGAGCTGTTTTTT.

This clonotype occurred a few times. CDR3 sequence (DNA): TGTGCCAGCAGCTTGGCAGGGGCGCGTGGCGGGGAGCTGTTTTTT. Amino acids: CASSLAGARGGELFF. The chain has TRBV5-5 and TRBJ2-2; tentatively, D is TRBD1 (6 bases). Germline V lookup: CDR1 SGHKS, CDR2 YYEKEE (reference sequence). This CDR3 is built from 15 residues. The germline V and J ends were trimmed by 0 bases and 7 bases, with 13 bases remaining between them.

This clonotype was detected only a few times. The V call is TRBV6-1, the J call TRBJ2-7; 10 bases are a match to TRBD1. The CDR3 has 14 amino acids. V shed 6 bases, J shed 5 bases, and the junction held 7 bases outside the gene matches. Germline V gives CDR1 MNHNS, CDR2 SASEGT. The CDR3 loop is CASRVGQGRDEQYF. CDR3 DNA sequence: TGTGCCAGCAGGGTGGGACAGGGGAGGGACGAGCAGTACTTC.

The V gene is TRBV20-1, the J gene TRBJ1-5; the D is unclear. Trimming took 3 bases from V and 0 from J, leaving 6 bases between them. The germline gives CDR1 DFQATT, CDR2 SNEGSKA (reference sequence). CDR3 length: 13 residues. CDR3 coding DNA: TGCAGTGCTAGGGGGTTTAGCAATCAGCCCCAGCATTTT. It translates to CSARGFSNQPQHF.

This clonotype was seen a few times. The genes are TRBV18 and TRBJ1-5; D is uncertain. Between the trimmed V and J ends, which lost 1 base and 5 bases, there was a span of 6 bases. Germline-derived CDR1 and CDR2 are KGHSH and LQKENI. The CDR3 has 13 amino acids. CDR3: CASSPQGYQPQHF. In nucleotides, the CDR3 is TGTGCCAGCTCACCACAGGGTTATCAGCCCCAGCATTTT.

At least ten counts were recorded for this clonotype. This chain connects TRBV20-1 to TRBJ1-5, with TRBD1 identical over 9 bases. CDR3 size: 15 residues. Germline trimming cut 1 base from V and 5 bases from J; bases unmatched to any gene: 6. Germline CDR1 reads DFQATT; CDR2 reads SNEGSKA (reference sequence). CDR3 sequence reads: CSARVLGTGYQPQHF. The CDR3 bases are TGCAGTGCTAGAGTCCTCGGGACAGGGTATCAGCCCCAGCATTTT.

This clonotype was recorded at least ten times. The chain has TRBV21-1 and TRBJ2-7; TRBD1 is taken as the D call from the table, unchecked against the DNA. TRBV21-1 is given as a pseudogene. The CDR3 contains 14 residues. The DNA for the CDR3 is TGTGCCAGCAATGGCAGGGGGATAATCGGCGAGCAGTACGTC. Its protein product is CASNGRGIIGEQYV.